The sequence of this T cell receptor beta chain was determined in a study of control samples from healthy donors and cancer patients. TCRdb's copy holds only in-frame clones and misses some; the assay was immunoSEQ multiplex PCR. The sample carries about 110,000 clones, 90% recorded once. Germline-derived CDR1 and CDR2 are KGHDR and SFDVKD. The CDR3 runs 14 residues. The junction had 7 bases not matched to a gene; V was cut back by 5 bases and J by 6 bases. The TCR originated in a human donor in good health. The donor label of this sample is uncertain. The sample taken for sequencing was blood. The rearrangement joins TRBV24-1 to TRBJ2-7, with 9 bases fitting TRBD1. This CDR3 reads CATSATQGASEQYF. The DNA of the CDR3 is TGTGCCACCAGTGCCACACAGGGGGCGAGCGAGCAGTACTTC.